The present TCR beta chain was sequenced within a study of shared clonotypes between healthy human individuals. Broader study findings: Clonotype sharing across donors was expected to vary with sequencing depth. Clonotype sharing across a handful of donors was observed for around 5% of naive CD4 clonotypes.

CD45RO-negative cells were positively selected for CCR7, leaving out terminally differentiated effector memory CD45RA+ cells. Germline values: CDR1 SEHNR, CDR2 FQNEAQ (reference sequence). The CDR3 consists of 16 residues. V was pared by 5 bases and J by 3 bases, with 12 bases of the junction left unmatched. Worth noting for this clone: The antigen remains unidentified.

Execution of the assay was at deep level. Repertoires were generated with immunoSEQ multiplex PCR, while TCRdb's copy carries only in-frame clones and drops some. The sample has about 820,000 clones, more than 85% seen once. J is TRBJ2-7 and V is TRBV7-9, with 8 positions matching TRBD2. The sequence was collected from a young man in good health. Material: naive CD8+ T cells sorted from blood. Here the CDR3 reads CASSPSWGLENYEQYF. The CDR3 DNA is TGTGCCAGCAGCCCCTCGTGGGGACTAGAGAACTACGAGCAGTACTTC.